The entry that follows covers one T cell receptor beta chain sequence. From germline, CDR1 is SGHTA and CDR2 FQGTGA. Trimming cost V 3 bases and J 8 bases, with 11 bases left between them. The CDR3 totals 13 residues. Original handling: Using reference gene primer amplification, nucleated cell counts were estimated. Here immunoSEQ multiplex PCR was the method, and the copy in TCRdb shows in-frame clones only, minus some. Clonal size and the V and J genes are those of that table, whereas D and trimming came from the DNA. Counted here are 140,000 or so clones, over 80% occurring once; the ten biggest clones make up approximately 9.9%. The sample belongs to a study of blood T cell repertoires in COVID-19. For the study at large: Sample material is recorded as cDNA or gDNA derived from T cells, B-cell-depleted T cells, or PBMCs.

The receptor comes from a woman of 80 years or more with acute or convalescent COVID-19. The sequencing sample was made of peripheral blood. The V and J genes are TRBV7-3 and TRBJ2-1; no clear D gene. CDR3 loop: CASSLSSGHEQFF. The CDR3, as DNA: TGTGCCAGCAGCTTGTCTAGTGGCCATGAGCAGTTCTTC.